These 13 T cell receptor beta chains originate from one sample sequenced in a study of blood T cell repertoires in COVID-19. Sequencing was performed with immunoSEQ multiplex PCR; in TCRdb, only in-frame clones are kept and a portion is missing. The data contain about 63,000 clones, approximately 90% of them singletons. Sequenced material: peripheral blood. Receptors were obtained from a woman at least 80 years old with acute or convalescent COVID-19.

Remarks on this clone: Other DNA sequences in this sample translate to the same CDR3. The rearrangement links TRBV6-5 to TRBJ1-5, with 9 bases fitting TRBD1. CDR1 and CDR2 from the germline V gene are MNHEY and SVGAGI. V was pared by 6 bases and J by 4 bases, with 4 bases of the junction left unmatched. The CDR3 consists of 14 residues. The chain's CDR3 is CASRGTGRNQPQHF. CDR3 coding DNA: TGTGCCAGCAGAGGGACAGGGAGGAATCAGCCCCAGCATTTT.

In this sample, this clone turned up once. The sample has other DNA sequences that encode this CDR3 too. V usage is TRBV9 and J usage is TRBJ1-1, with D uncertain. V gave up 3 bases and J gave up 0 bases, with 6 bases separating them. The CDR3 contains 13 residues. Germline V gene data show CDR1 as SGDLS and CDR2 as YYNGEE. The CDR3: CASSARLNTEAFF. The CDR3 DNA follows: TGTGCCAGCAGCGCTCGGTTGAACACTGAAGCTTTCTTT.

The chain has TRBV28 and TRBJ1-2; D might be TRBD1 (6 bases). V lost 5 bases and J 8 bases, leaving 24 bases between the germline ends. CDR1 and CDR2 from the germline V gene are MDHEN and SYDVKM. This CDR3 region has 16 residues. CDR3 nucleotides: TGTGCCAGCAGTCCACCTCAAAGGGGGAGGGTAGGAGGCTACACCTTC. Translation gives CASSPPQRGRVGGYTF.

This clone was recorded only once. The rearrangement joins TRBV4-3 to TRBJ2-7, with 10 bases that match TRBD1. The CDR3 sequence is 15 residues long. The J segment lost 5 bases and the V segment lost 4 bases, leaving 8 bases of the junction unmatched. Germline assignment: CDR1 LGHNA and CDR2 YSLEER. This chain's CDR3 is CASSLGTGAGDEQYF. The CDR3 DNA is TGCGCCAGCAGCCTCGGGACAGGGGCAGGGGACGAGCAGTACTTC.

The chain recombines TRBV7-2 with TRBJ1-2, with D perhaps TRBD1 (6 bases). The CDR3 has 12 amino acids. Between the trimmed V and J ends, which lost 10 bases and 1 base, there was a span of 10 bases. The germline gives CDR1 SGHTA, CDR2 FQGNSA. The CDR3 nucleotides are TGTGCCATACAGGGCAATAACTATGGCTACACCTTC. Encoded protein: CAIQGNNYGYTF.

The rearrangement joins TRBV28 to TRBJ1-1, with 7 bases aligning to TRBD1. The germline CDR1 and CDR2 sequences are MDHEN and SYDVKM. V was clipped by 6 bases and J by 7 bases; unmatched bases: 5. The CDR3 totals 12 residues. CDR3 bases: TGTGCCAGCAGAAACGACAGGGATGAAGCTTTCTTT. Translation: CASRNDRDEAFF.

J is TRBJ1-4 and V is TRBV30, with 9 bases that match TRBD1. Germline CDR1 GTSNPN, CDR2 SVGIG (reference sequence). With 1 base clipped from V and 8 bases from J, the junction kept 5 bases outside the gene matches. This CDR3 comprises 14 residues. The CDR3 region is CAWSADRGREKLFF. CDR3 nucleotides: TGTGCCTGGAGTGCCGACAGGGGGAGAGAAAAACTGTTTTTT.

A single count supports this clone. The V gene is TRBV2, the J gene TRBJ1-4; 8 bases fit TRBD1. J was trimmed by 4 bases and V by 5 bases; bases with no gene match: 6. Germline V gene lookup returns CDR1 SNHLY and CDR2 FYNNEI. The CDR3 contains 15 residues. The CDR3, as DNA: TGTGCCAGCAGTATCGGACAGGGATATAATGAAAAACTGTTTTTT. It is translated as CASSIGQGYNEKLFF.

The chain is built from TRBV7-9 and TRBJ2-1; 7 nucleotides line up with TRBD1. This CDR3 region has 14 residues. Germline V gene data show CDR1 as SEHNR and CDR2 as FQNEAQ (reference sequence). The V segment lost 8 bases and the J segment 7 bases; nucleotides outside the gene matches: 11. The CDR3 protein is CASSKGTQGNEQFF. CDR3 sequence (DNA): TGTGCCAGCTCAAAGGGAACACAGGGGAATGAGCAGTTCTTC.

This clone appeared once. The chain is built from TRBV28 and TRBJ1-1, with 7 bases fitting TRBD1. With 1 base clipped from V and 4 bases from J, the junction kept 0 bases outside the gene matches. Germline loops: CDR1 MDHEN, CDR2 SYDVKM. This CDR3 contains 13 residues. CDR3 sequence reads: CASSLSGGTEAFF. CDR3 DNA sequence: TGTGCCAGCAGTTTATCAGGGGGCACTGAAGCTTTCTTT. Together with reference TRBV28 and TRBJ1-1, the CDR3 gives the full variable domain: DVKVTQSSRYLVKRTGEKVFLECVQDMDHENMFWYRQDPGLGLRLIYFSYDVKMKEKGDIPEGYSVSREKKERFSLILESASTNQTSMYLCASSLSGGTEAFFGQGTRLTVV.

Of note for this clone: At one boundary the junction diverges from the germline segment, which might be a read error. J is TRBJ2-1 and V is TRBV7-2; 10 nucleotides match TRBD2. Germline V gene lookup returns CDR1 SGHTA and CDR2 FQGNSA. The length of the CDR3 is 16 residues. In DNA, the CDR3 is TGTGCCAGCAGCTACCGACGGACTAGCGGAAAATCCCTTCCCCTCTTC. This sequence encodes CASSYRRTSGKSLPLF. Full variable domain (missing parts from reference TRBV7-2 and TRBJ2-1): GAGVSQSPSNKVTEKGKDVELRCDPISGHTALYWYRQSLGQGLEFLIYFQGNSAPDKSGLPSDRFSAERTGGSVSTLTIQRTQQEDSAVYLCASSYRRTSGKSLPLFGPGTRLTVL.

The chain uses TRBV29-1 and TRBJ1-2; 12 nucleotides line up with TRBD1. This CDR3 region has 13 residues. CDR1 is SQVTM and CDR2 is ANQGSEA in the germline V gene. The J segment lost 3 bases and the V segment lost 7 bases, leaving 3 bases of the junction unmatched. Written as DNA, the CDR3 is TGCAGCGGGGGACAGGGGGCCGACTATGGCTACACCTTC. It specifies CSGGQGADYGYTF. The whole variable domain, filled in from reference TRBV29-1 and TRBJ1-2, reads SAVISQKPSRDICQRGTSLTIQCQVDSQVTMMFWYRQQPGQSLTLIATANQGSEATYESGFVIDKFPISRPNLTFSTLTVSNMSPEDSSIYLCSGGQGADYGYTFGSGTRLTVV.

The gene calls are TRBV3-1 (or the pseudogene TRBV3-2) and TRBJ2-2; 8 bases line up with TRBD2. Germline CDR1 reads LGHDT; CDR2 reads YNNKEL (reference sequence). The CDR3 loop spans 14 amino acids. Germline trimming cut 6 bases from V and 4 bases from J; bases unmatched to any gene: 4. CDR3 DNA sequence: TGTGCCAGCAGGGGGACTAGTTCCACCGGGGAGCTGTTTTTT. Amino acid sequence: CASRGTSSTGELFF.